The 14 T cell receptor delta chains below were found in one sample sequenced in a study of gamma-delta chains in newborns, infants, children. TCRdb reapplied CATT to the reads. The data hold about 16,000 delta-chain clones, with roughly 7.7% observed a single time. Material: blood. These receptors came from a child who was a newborn, infant or young child, either healthy, febrile or measles-vaccinated (not recorded which).

This clone appeared a few times. Other DNA sequences in the sample encode the same CDR3. The chain uses TRDV2 and TRDJ3; the match to TRDD3 covers 7 bases. Trimming cost V 1 base and J 0 bases; bases outside gene matches: 5. The CDR3 spans 18 residues. Germline lookup yields CDR1 GEAIGNYY and CDR2 EKD. CDR3 sequence reads: CACDTGDYLSWDTRQMFF. DNA for the CDR3: TGTGCCTGTGACACGGGGGATTACCTCTCCTGGGACACCCGACAGATGTTTTTC.

Regarding this clone: At one of its ends the junction is not consistent with the germline gene, which may arise from a read error. The V call is TRDV2, the J call TRDJ3; 10 bases map to TRDD3. This CDR3 contains 20 residues. CDR1 is GEAIGNYY and CDR2 is EKD in the germline V gene. The CDR3 nucleotides read TGTGCCTGTGACACCGCTACTGGGGGATGGAGCTCCTGGGACGCCCGACAGATGTTTTTC. Translated: CACDTATGGWSSWDARQMFF.

Details on this clone: Other DNA variants within this sample encode the same CDR3. This sequence joins TRDV2 and TRDJ3; 9 bases agree with TRDD3. Germline assignment: CDR1 GEAIGNYY and CDR2 EKD. Trimming cost V 1 base and J 0 bases; bases outside gene matches: 6. The CDR3 is 19 residues long. The CDR3 DNA sequence: TGTGCCTGTGACACTGGGGGATATCTCAGCTCCTGGGACACCCGACAGATGTTTTTC. Protein product: CACDTGGYLSSWDTRQMFF.

The sample holds a few counts of this clone. This CDR3 is also generated by other DNA sequences in the sample. The chain uses TRDV2 and TRDJ3; 9 bases fit TRDD3. The V gene's germline CDR1 is GEAIGNYY and CDR2 EKD. The CDR3 is made up of 22 amino acids. Trimming took 0 bases from V and 0 from J; bases not matched to a gene: 14. CDR3 coding DNA: TGTGCCTGTGACACCGTCGGACTTGGGGATACGAGTAGCTCCTGGGACACCCGACAGATGTTTTTC. Translating it yields CACDTVGLGDTSSSWDTRQMFF.

There are many counts of this clone. Additional DNA sequences in this sample encode the identical CDR3. The rearrangement uses TRDV2 and TRDJ3; 13 bases map to TRDD3. The CDR3 runs 18 residues. CDR1 and CDR2 (germline): GEAIGNYY, EKD. V shed 1 base and J 4 bases; nucleotides not matched to a gene: 3. CDR3 amino acids: CACDTLLGDTWDTRQMFF. The CDR3 bases are TGTGCCTGTGACACTTTACTGGGGGATACGTGGGACACCCGACAGATGTTTTTC.

This clone was seen only a few times. One junction end disagrees with the germline gene, perhaps due to a read error. The genes are TRDV3 and TRDJ3; 9 nucleotides match TRDD3. The germline CDR1 and CDR2 sequences are TVYSNPD and GDNSRS (reference sequence). This CDR3 comprises 14 residues. CDR3: CAFGGYWNTRQMFF. Written as DNA, the CDR3 is TGTGCCTTTGGGGGATACTGGAACACCCGACAGATGTTTTTC.

This clone was counted a few times. The chain is built from TRDV2 and TRDJ3; TRDD3 agrees at 13 bases. This CDR3 comprises 22 residues. CDR1 and CDR2 from the germline V gene are GEAIGNYY and EKD. With 2 bases clipped from V and 1 base from J, the junction kept 13 bases outside the gene matches. CDR3 bases: TGTGCCTGTGACAAGGTACTGGGGGATACGCGGGGTAGATCCTGGGACACCCGACAGATGTTTTTC. Its translation: CACDKVLGDTRGRSWDTRQMFF.

This clone was seen many times. The rearrangement uses TRDV2 and TRDJ3, with TRDD3 matching 11 bases. The germline CDR1 and CDR2 sequences are GEAIGNYY and EKD. With 0 bases clipped from V and 0 bases from J, the junction kept 3 bases outside the gene matches. This CDR3 comprises 19 residues. CDR3 protein: CACDTWGIRHSWDTRQMFF. As DNA, the CDR3 is TGTGCCTGTGACACCTGGGGGATACGCCACTCCTGGGACACCCGACAGATGTTTTTC.

This clone turned up a few times. Possible read error: a much larger clone is one base away. Other DNA sequences of this sample code for an identical CDR3. This rearrangement joins TRDV2 to TRDJ3, with TRDD3 identical over 10 bases. Germline V CDR1 and CDR2: GEAIGNYY, EKD. The CDR3 spans 17 residues. The CDR3 protein is CACDTTGGSWDTRQMFF. In DNA, the CDR3 is TGTGCCTGTGACACTACTGGGGGATCCTGGGACACCCGGCAGATGTTTTTC.

This clone has just a few counts. The protein TCRdb gives is from a much larger clone and does not agree with this DNA's translation at residue 5, likely a read error; the protein shown here comes from the DNA. The chain combines TRDV2 with TRDJ3, with 11 bases identical to TRDD3. Trimming removed 3 bases from V and 2 bases from J; junction bases left unmatched: 5. This CDR3 is built from 18 residues. Germline V gene data show CDR1 as GEAIGNYY and CDR2 as EKD. The CDR3 region has the DNA TGTGCCTGTGACGCGATACTGGGGGATACCTGGGACACCCGACAGATGTTTTTC. This gives the protein CACDAILGDTWDTRQMFF.

The table lists this clone with a few counts. One end of the junction is discordant with germline, which a read error may explain. The genes are TRDV2 and TRDJ3; 13 nucleotides match TRDD3. Germline V lookup: CDR1 GEAIGNYY, CDR2 EKD. The CDR3 has 19 amino acids. DNA of the CDR3: TGTGCCTGTGACAAAGTACTGGGGGATACGTCCTGGGACATCCGACAGATGTTCTTC. This gives the protein CACDKVLGDTSWDIRQMFF.

Note on this clone: The sample contains more than one DNA sequence encoding this CDR3. This chain connects TRDV2 to TRDJ2, with 7 bases aligning to TRDD3. The germline V gene encodes CDR1 GEAIGNYY and CDR2 EKD. CDR3 length equals 15 residues. The V and J ends lost 0 bases and 3 bases, in that order; junction bases with no gene match: 3. This chain's CDR3 is CACDTVGILTAQLFF. In nucleotides, the CDR3 is TGTGCCTGTGACACCGTAGGGATACTGACAGCACAACTCTTCTTT.

Of note for this clone: Within the sample, other DNA sequences also encode this same CDR3. The chain links TRDV2 to TRDJ3; 7 positions agree with TRDD3. The CDR3 contains 17 residues. Germline trimming cut 1 base from V and 2 bases from J; bases unmatched to any gene: 4. In germline, CDR1 is GEAIGNYY, CDR2 EKD. Here the CDR3 reads CACDTAGDTWDTRQMFF. The CDR3, as DNA: TGTGCCTGTGACACGGCTGGGGATACCTGGGACACCCGACAGATGTTTTTC.

This clone has a handful of counts. The chain couples TRDV2 to TRDJ3, with 11 bases fitting TRDD3. Losses at the gene ends were 5 bases for V and 4 bases for J; bases not matched to a gene: 9. Germline assignment: CDR1 GEAIGNYY and CDR2 EKD. The CDR3 contains 18 residues. The CDR3 loop reads CACGIVLGDIWDTRQMFF. CDR3 in DNA: TGTGCCTGTGGCATAGTACTGGGGGATATTTGGGACACCCGACAGATGTTTTTC.